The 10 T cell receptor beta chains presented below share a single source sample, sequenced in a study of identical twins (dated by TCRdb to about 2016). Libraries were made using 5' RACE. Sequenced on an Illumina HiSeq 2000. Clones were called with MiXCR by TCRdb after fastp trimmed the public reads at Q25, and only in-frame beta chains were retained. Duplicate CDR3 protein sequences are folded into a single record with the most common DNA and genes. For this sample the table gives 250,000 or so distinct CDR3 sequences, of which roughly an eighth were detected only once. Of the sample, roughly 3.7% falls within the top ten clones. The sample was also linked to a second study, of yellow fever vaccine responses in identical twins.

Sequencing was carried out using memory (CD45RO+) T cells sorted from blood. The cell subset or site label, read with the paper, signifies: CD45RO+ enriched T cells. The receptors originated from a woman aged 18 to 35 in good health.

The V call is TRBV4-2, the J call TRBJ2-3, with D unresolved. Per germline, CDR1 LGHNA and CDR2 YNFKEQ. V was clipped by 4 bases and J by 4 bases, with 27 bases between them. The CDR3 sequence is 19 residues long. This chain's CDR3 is CASSPHFAGPVTGADTQYF. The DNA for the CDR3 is TGTGCCAGCAGCCCTCATTTCGCTGGGCCAGTTACCGGCGCAGATACGCAGTATTTT.

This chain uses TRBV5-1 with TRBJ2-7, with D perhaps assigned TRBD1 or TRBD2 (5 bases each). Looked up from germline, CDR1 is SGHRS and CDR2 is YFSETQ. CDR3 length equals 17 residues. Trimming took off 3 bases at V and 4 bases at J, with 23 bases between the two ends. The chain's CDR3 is CASSSAVIPGPSYEQYF. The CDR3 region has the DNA TGCGCCAGCAGCTCCGCCGTAATTCCGGGACCGAGTTACGAGCAGTACTTC.

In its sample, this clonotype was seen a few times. This CDR3 reads CASSPNPQGARSNTQYF. Written as DNA, the CDR3 is TGCGCCAGCAGCCCGAACCCTCAGGGGGCGCGCTCGAATACGCAGTATTTT. The rearrangement links TRBV5-1 to TRBJ2-3; 8 nucleotides match TRBD1. The CDR3 is 17 residues long. With V trimmed by 4 bases and J by 7 bases, 17 bases remained unmatched. Germline values: CDR1 SGHRS, CDR2 YFSETQ.

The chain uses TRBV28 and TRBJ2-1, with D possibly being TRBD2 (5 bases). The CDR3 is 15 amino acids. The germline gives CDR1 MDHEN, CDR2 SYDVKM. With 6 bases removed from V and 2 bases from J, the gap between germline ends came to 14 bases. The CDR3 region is CASRPTGKAYNEQFF. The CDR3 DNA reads TGTGCCAGCAGGCCCACCGGGAAGGCCTACAATGAGCAGTTCTTC.

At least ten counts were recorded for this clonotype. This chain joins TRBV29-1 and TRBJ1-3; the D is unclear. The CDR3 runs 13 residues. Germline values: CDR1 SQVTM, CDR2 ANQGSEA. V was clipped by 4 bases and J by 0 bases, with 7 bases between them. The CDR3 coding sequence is TGCAGCGTTGGGGCAACCTCTGGAAACACCATATATTTT. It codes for CSVGATSGNTIYF.

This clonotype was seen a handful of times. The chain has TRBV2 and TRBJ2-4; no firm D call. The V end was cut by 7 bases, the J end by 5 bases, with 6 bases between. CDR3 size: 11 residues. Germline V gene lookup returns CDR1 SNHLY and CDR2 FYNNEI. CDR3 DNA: TGTGCCAGCAAAGGTGAAAACATTCAGTACTTC. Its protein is CASKGENIQYF.

CDR3 nucleotide sequence: TGTGCCAGTAGTATTGGGAACAGGGGAACCGGGGAGCTGTTTTTT. Its protein product is CASSIGNRGTGELFF. This chain uses TRBV19 with TRBJ2-2; 7 bases are a match to TRBD1. The CDR3 covers 15 residues. V lost 3 bases and J lost 5; bases outside the gene matches: 6. CDR1 is LNHDA, CDR2 SQIVND, per germline (reference sequence).

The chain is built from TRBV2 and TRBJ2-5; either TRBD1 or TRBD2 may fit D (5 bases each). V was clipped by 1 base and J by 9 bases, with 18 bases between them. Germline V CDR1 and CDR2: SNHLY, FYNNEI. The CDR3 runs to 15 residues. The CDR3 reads CASSEGWLEEGPQYF. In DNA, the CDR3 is TGTGCCAGCAGTGAAGGTTGGCTAGAAGAGGGGCCCCAGTACTTC.

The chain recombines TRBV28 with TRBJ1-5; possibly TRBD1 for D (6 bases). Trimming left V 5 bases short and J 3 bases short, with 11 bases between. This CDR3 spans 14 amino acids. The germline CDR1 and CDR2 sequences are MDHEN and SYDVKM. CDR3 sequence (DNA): TGTGCCAGCAGTCCACAGGGCCCCAATCAGCCCCAGCATTTT. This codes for CASSPQGPNQPQHF. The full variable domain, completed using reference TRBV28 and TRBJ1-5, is DVKVTQSSRYLVKRTGEKVFLECVQDMDHENMFWYRQDPGLGLRLIYFSYDVKMKEKGDIPEGYSVSREKKERFSLILESASTNQTSMYLCASSPQGPNQPQHFGDGTRLSIL.

The CDR3 reads CASRDVGGQGAWTSGVHEQFF. In DNA, the CDR3 is TGTGCCAGCCGCGATGTCGGCGGACAGGGGGCTTGGACTAGCGGGGTGCATGAGCAGTTCTTC. V usage is TRBV3-1 and J usage is TRBJ2-1; possible D gene TRBD2, 12 bases. Germline V gene sequence: CDR1 LGHDT, CDR2 YNNKEL (reference sequence). Between the trimmed V and J ends, which lost 8 bases and 8 bases, there was a span of 40 bases. There are 21 residues in the CDR3.